This T cell receptor beta chain is drawn from a study of identical twins. The ends were cut back, 2 bases at V and 0 bases at J, with 15 bases in the middle. In germline, CDR1 is SGHRS, CDR2 YFSETQ. CDR3 size: 17 residues. TCRdb used MiXCR to reprocess the 5' RACE reads, holding one entry per CDR3 protein. This table has roughly 1,500,000 distinct CDR3 sequences, around 29% appearing once. This clonotype was picked up one time. The TCR was taken from a newborn girl in good health. Sequencing was carried out using cord blood. The chain has TRBV5-1 and TRBJ2-1; D is perhaps TRBD2 (6 bases). CDR3 protein: CASSLIPGGSSYNEQFF. The CDR3 coding sequence is TGCGCCAGCAGCTTAATCCCCGGGGGAAGCTCCTACAATGAGCAGTTCTTC. Full variable domain (missing parts from reference TRBV5-1 and TRBJ2-1): KAGVTQTPRYLIKTRGQQVTLSCSPISGHRSVSWYQQTPGQGLQFLFEYFSETQRNKGNFPGRFSGRQFSNSRSEMNVSTLELGDSALYLCASSLIPGGSSYNEQFFGPGTRLTVL.